This TCR beta chain was profiled in a study of blood T cell repertoires in COVID-19. Turning to the study itself: Sites in the United States, Italy and Spain provided acute and convalescent COVID-19 samples. Sample material is recorded as cDNA or gDNA derived from T cells, B-cell-depleted T cells, or PBMCs.

Authors' processing steps: Counts of nucleated cells, estimated from reference gene primer amplification, were obtained. Method: immunoSEQ multiplex PCR; TCRdb's copy keeps in-frame clones and lacks some. V, J and clone size are taken as reported in that table, and D and trimming were inferred from the DNA itself. This sample yields some 95,000 clones, of which roughly 90% are seen a single time; more than 1% belongs to the top ten. The receptor's source is a man older than 75 with active or convalescent COVID-19. The sequencing sample was made of peripheral blood.

The CDR3 sequence is CASSQSGEGIQYF. In DNA form, the CDR3 reads TGTGCCAGCAGCCAAAGTGGGGAGGGCATTCAGTACTTC. This chain links TRBV3-1 (or the pseudogene TRBV3-2) with TRBJ2-4; TRBD2 agrees at 7 bases. This CDR3 is built from 13 residues. The V and J ends lost 2 bases and 9 bases, in that order; junction bases with no gene match: 4. CDR1 is LGHDT and CDR2 is YNNKEL in the germline V gene (reference sequence).